What follows are 10 T cell receptor beta chains derived from one specimen sequenced in a study of blood T cell repertoires in COVID-19. Here immunoSEQ multiplex PCR was the method, and the copy in TCRdb shows in-frame clones only, minus some. This sample has under 250,000 clones, with about nine tenths found just once. Sample: peripheral blood. The receptors were sampled from a man in his 60s who had recovered from COVID-19.

This chain joins TRBV19 and TRBJ2-1, with 9 bases identical to TRBD1. With 5 bases clipped from V and 3 bases from J, the junction kept 5 bases outside the gene matches. Germline CDR1 reads LNHDA; CDR2 reads SQIVND (reference sequence). This CDR3 spans 15 amino acids. Here the CDR3 reads CASSPGTGLYNEQFF. CDR3 bases: TGTGCCAGTAGTCCCGGGACAGGGCTCTACAATGAGCAGTTCTTC.

This clone was observed a handful of times. The CDR3 nucleotides read TGTGCCAGCAGTCCTGGGACAGTGAACACTGAAGCTTTCTTT. Amino acid sequence: CASSPGTVNTEAFF. The gene calls are TRBV27 and TRBJ1-1; 7 bases align to TRBD1. Germline assignment: CDR1 MNHEY and CDR2 SMNVEV (reference sequence). The CDR3 runs 14 residues. Germline trimming cut 5 bases from V and 0 bases from J; bases unmatched to any gene: 3.

The chain carries TRBV28 and TRBJ2-6; no definite D call. The ends were cut back, 2 bases at V and 0 bases at J, with 17 bases in the middle. The CDR3 length is 19 residues. Per germline, CDR1 MDHEN and CDR2 SYDVKM. CDR3 coding DNA: TGTGCCAGCAGTTTACAGGCCTATTCCCCCCTCTCTGGGGCCAACGTCCTGACTTTC. Amino acids: CASSLQAYSPLSGANVLTF.

V is TRBV5-1 and J is TRBJ2-7; 9 positions agree with TRBD2. After removal of 5 bases from V and 5 bases from J, the junction contained 2 bases not matched to a gene. The CDR3 is 12 residues long. The germline CDR1 and CDR2 sequences are SGHRS and YFSETQ. The CDR3 DNA follows: TGCGCCAGCAGTGCTAGCGGGAACGAGCAGTACTTC. It encodes CASSASGNEQYF. The variable domain in full, with the rest retrieved from reference TRBV5-1 and TRBJ2-7, is KAGVTQTPRYLIKTRGQQVTLSCSPISGHRSVSWYQQTPGQGLQFLFEYFSETQRNKGNFPGRFSGRQFSNSRSEMNVSTLELGDSALYLCASSASGNEQYFGPGTRLTVT.

The chain combines TRBV10-3 with TRBJ2-1; 9 bases agree with TRBD1. The V and J ends lost 11 bases and 5 bases, in that order; junction bases with no gene match: 10. CDR1 ENHRY and CDR2 SYGVKD come from the germline V gene. The length of the CDR3 is 14 residues. The CDR3 sequence is CASKGGTGHNEQFF. The CDR3 region has the DNA TGTGCCTCCAAAGGGGGGACAGGGCACAATGAGCAGTTCTTC.

In this sample, this clone turned up a few times. The chain links TRBV6-5 to TRBJ1-1, with 10 bases identical to TRBD1. Trimming took 7 bases from V and 3 from J; bases not matched to a gene: 5. The CDR3 has 14 residues. Germline V gene sequence: CDR1 MNHEY, CDR2 SVGAGI. Written as DNA, the CDR3 is TGTGCCAGCACCCGGGACAGGGGTGACACTGAAGCTTTCTTT. Encoded protein: CASTRDRGDTEAFF.

This chain connects TRBV11-1 to TRBJ1-6; D is ambiguous. With 4 bases removed from V and 0 bases from J, the gap between germline ends came to 4 bases. Germline CDR1 reads SGHAT; CDR2 reads FQDESV (reference sequence). The CDR3 has 14 residues. CDR3 sequence: CASSSSSYNSPLHF. The CDR3, as DNA: TGTGCCAGCAGCTCCTCCTCCTATAATTCACCCCTCCACTTT.

This clone was counted once. This chain links TRBV7-9 with TRBJ2-1; 7 bases agree with TRBD1. The CDR3 contains 14 residues. Germline V CDR1 and CDR2: SEHNR, FQNEAQ (reference sequence). The V segment lost 10 bases and the J segment 5 bases; nucleotides outside the gene matches: 11. CDR3 in amino acids: CATRTWTGDNEQFF. The CDR3 nucleotides read TGTGCCACTCGCACCTGGACAGGAGACAATGAGCAGTTCTTC.

The chain employs TRBV7-2 and TRBJ2-7, with 7 bases fitting TRBD1. The CDR3 has 13 residues. Germline assignment: CDR1 SGHTA and CDR2 FQGNSA. V dropped 3 bases and J dropped 3; count of bases not matched to a gene: 2. The CDR3 DNA follows: TGTGCCAGCAGCTTTTACAGGGGCTACGAGCAGTACTTC. Translated, it gives CASSFYRGYEQYF.

The chain has TRBV10-1 and TRBJ2-7; possible D gene TRBD2, 5 bases. Trimming removed 6 bases from V and 7 bases from J, with 25 bases in between. This CDR3 has 16 amino acids. Germline CDR1 WNHNN, CDR2 SYGVQD (reference sequence). The CDR3 DNA follows: TGCGCCAGCAGGAAACCGGGAACCACCCGGGTGGGGGAGCAGTACTTC. Amino acid sequence: CASRKPGTTRVGEQYF.